Detailed here is one TCR beta chain. Produced via immunoSEQ multiplex PCR; TCRdb's table is partial and in-frame only. The profile shows about 81,000 clones, roughly 89% of them singletons. This sample is drawn from a study of blood T cell repertoires in COVID-19. The specimen was PBMCs or T cells enriched from blood (not recorded which). This sequence was found in a woman in her forties or fifties with acute COVID-19.

As DNA, the CDR3 is TGCGCCAGCAGTGAGGGCGGCAAGGGACTAGCGGGAGTAGAGCAGTACTTC. Translating it yields CASSEGGKGLAGVEQYF. This chain joins TRBV10-1 and TRBJ2-7; 14 bases are a match to TRBD2. The CDR3 runs 17 residues. Germline V gene lookup returns CDR1 WNHNN and CDR2 SYGVQD (reference sequence). J gave up 7 bases and V 2 bases, and 10 bases lay outside the gene matches.